These 8 T cell receptor beta chains came from one sample sequenced in a study of human thymus T cells (dated by TCRdb to about 2020). The protocol used for the library was the immunoSEQ multiplex PCR assay. TCRdb re-hosts the immuneACCESS table, in-frame sequences only. Its copies lack some clones; in the studies checked, an unresolved V gene accounts for under half of them, and the cause for the rest is not known. The sample table lists around 120,000 clones, about 94% of them with a count of one. The ten top clones hold around 0.024% of the sample. Thymus tissue was collected as surgical resects that were removed during corrective cardiac surgery. Specimen: thymus tissue. The receptors stem from a boy under two years old with a congenital heart defect but otherwise immunologically healthy.

This sequence joins TRBV12-5 and TRBJ2-2; the D is unclear. Trimming took 2 bases from V and 0 from J, leaving 7 bases between them. This CDR3 is built from 15 residues. Germline V gives CDR1 LGHNT, CDR2 FRNRAP. The CDR3, as DNA: TGTGCTAGTGGTTTGTCACGGGCGAACACCGGGGAGCTGTTTTTT. Encoded protein: CASGLSRANTGELFF.

This chain joins TRBV28 and TRBJ2-3, with D possibly TRBD1 on 5 matching bases. Deletions cut 6 bases from V and 1 base from J, with 11 bases between. CDR3 size: 14 residues. CDR1 and CDR2 (germline): MDHEN, SYDVKM. CDR3 coding DNA: TGTGCCAGCAGGGGGCTAGGGGGCACAGATACGCAGTATTTT. Protein: CASRGLGGTDTQYF.

The genes are TRBV5-6 and TRBJ2-1; 12 nucleotides align to TRBD2. Germline values: CDR1 SGHDT, CDR2 YYEEEE. The CDR3 runs to 19 residues. Trimming removed 4 bases from V and 0 bases from J; junction bases left unmatched: 11. The CDR3 spells CASSPKGLAGRSSYNEQFF. CDR3 sequence (DNA): TGTGCCAGCAGCCCCAAAGGACTAGCGGGGAGGAGCTCCTACAATGAGCAGTTCTTC.

The rearrangement joins TRBV6-6 to TRBJ2-5; D may be TRBD1 (5 bases). Per the germline V gene, CDR1 is MNHNY and CDR2 is SVGAGI (reference sequence). V lost 5 bases to trimming and J lost 0 bases, with 16 bases between them. This CDR3 is built from 16 residues. The CDR3 sequence is CASSGIRGMDQETQYF. The DNA for the CDR3 is TGTGCCAGCAGTGGGATAAGGGGTATGGACCAAGAGACCCAGTACTTC.

The rearrangement uses TRBV28 and TRBJ2-5; D is perhaps TRBD2 (7 bases). The CDR3 is made up of 18 amino acids. Per germline, CDR1 MDHEN and CDR2 SYDVKM. V dropped 8 bases and J dropped 5 bases, with 30 bases sitting between them. This chain's CDR3 is CASSGPPTRGAPGETQYF. The CDR3 nucleotides read TGTGCCAGCTCGGGTCCCCCAACACGGGGGGCGCCCGGGGAGACCCAGTACTTC.

The chain employs TRBV4-1 and TRBJ2-1, with D possibly matching TRBD2 (6 bases). CDR3 length: 16 amino acids. V was pared by 0 bases and J by 8 bases, with 17 bases between. CDR1 is MGHRA and CDR2 is YSYEKL in the germline V gene. CDR3 in DNA: TGCGCCAGCAGCCAAGATCTGAGGTCGGGGGTCGATGAGCAGTTCTTC. This gives the protein CASSQDLRSGVDEQFF.

The rearrangement joins TRBV29-1 to TRBJ2-1; D possibly corresponds to TRBD1 (6 bases). Germline CDR1 and CDR2: SQVTM and ANQGSEA. CDR3 length: 18 residues. V shed 3 bases and J shed 2 bases, with 23 bases lying between them. DNA for the CDR3: TGCAGCGTTGACCCCTACCAGGGACACAGGGAACCCTACAATGAGCAGTTCTTC. Translation: CSVDPYQGHREPYNEQFF.

This clone was picked up one time. The chain recombines TRBV28 with TRBJ2-7; 10 bases line up with TRBD1. Germline V gene lookup returns CDR1 MDHEN and CDR2 SYDVKM. The junction had 5 bases not matched to a gene; V was cut back by 2 bases and J by 4 bases. This CDR3 spans 15 amino acids. CDR3 sequence reads: CASSLGTGDRYEQYF. In DNA form, the CDR3 reads TGTGCCAGCAGTTTAGGGACAGGGGATAGGTACGAGCAGTACTTC. Full variable domain (remainder filled in from reference TRBV28 and TRBJ2-7): DVKVTQSSRYLVKRTGEKVFLECVQDMDHENMFWYRQDPGLGLRLIYFSYDVKMKEKGDIPEGYSVSREKKERFSLILESASTNQTSMYLCASSLGTGDRYEQYFGPGTRLTVT.